This is a list of T cell receptor beta chains from one sample in a study of shared clonotypes between healthy human individuals. Assay: immunoSEQ multiplex PCR; the TCRdb copy retains only in-frame clones and omits some. The table records 550,000 to 600,000 clones, roughly 98% of them present only once. What was sequenced was naive CD8+ T cells sorted from blood. The source of these receptors is a man in his thirties or forties in good health. The CDR3 runs from the conserved cysteine through the conserved F or W. A D gene is named only where the DNA matches it firmly. Size values are once, few and many counts, or a class for expanded clones, and some rows have none.

v_call	clone_size	j_call	d_call	cdr3_nt	cdr3_aa
TRBV7-9	once	TRBJ2-7	NA	TGTGCCAGCAGCTTCCCCTCCCGGGTGTTCGAGCAGTACTTC	CASSFPSRVFEQYF
TRBV27	NA	TRBJ2-7	NA	TGTGCCAGCACCTCCTCCTCCTACGAGCAGTACTTC	CASTSSSYEQYF
TRBV10-3	NA	TRBJ2-5	TRBD1	TGTGCCGCCACAGGGGGGCCTCAAGAGACCCAGTACTTC	CAATGGPQETQYF
TRBV2	once	TRBJ2-2	NA	TGTGCCACCAGCAGGGCACCGGGCAACACCGGGGAGCTGTTTTTT	CATSRAPGNTGELFF
TRBV11-1	NA	TRBJ2-7	NA	TGTGCCAGCAGCCACACCGGGACCGACACCTACGAGCAGTACTTC	CASSHTGTDTYEQYF
TRBV6-1	NA	TRBJ2-1	NA	TGTGCCAGCAGTGTTAGGGGCCATCCCCCGTCCAATGAGCAGTTCTTC	CASSVRGHPPSNEQFF
TRBV14	NA	TRBJ2-1	NA	TGTGCCAGCAGCCCAAGGGGGGGTGAGCTAGTACTCTCCTACAATGAGCAGTTCTTC	CASSPRGGELVLSYNEQFF
TRBV5-5	NA	TRBJ2-3	TRBD1	TGTGCCAGCAGATCGACAGGGGTGACAGATACGCAGTATTTT	CASRSTGVTDTQYF
TRBV29-1	NA	TRBJ2-7	TRBD2	TGCAGCGTTGGGGCTAGCGGCTACGAGCAGTACTTC	CSVGASGYEQYF
TRBV5-4	NA	TRBJ2-7	TRBD1	TGTGCCAGCAGCTTGCCACGGACAGGGAATTACTACGAGCAGTACTTC	CASSLPRTGNYYEQYF
TRBV7-7	NA	TRBJ1-1	NA	TGTGCTAGCAGCTTAGCGCCGGGGACCGAAGCTTTCTTT	CASSLAPGTEAFF
TRBV20-1	NA	TRBJ2-1	NA	TGCAGTGCCGGGGAATACAGCGAGCAGTTCTTC	CSAGEYSEQFF
TRBV28	once	TRBJ2-7	NA	TGTGCCAGCAGAAGTCTTAGGGGGGCGGAAAACGAGCAGTACTTC	CASRSLRGAENEQYF
TRBV27	NA	TRBJ2-3	NA	TGTGCCAGCAGTTTGGGGGCGGGACTCACAGATACGCAGTATTTT	CASSLGAGLTDTQYF
TRBV29-1	NA	TRBJ1-1	NA	TGCAGCGCTTTCCCGGTACTTTCAGGCACTGAAGCTTTCTTT	CSAFPVLSGTEAFF
TRBV7-9	NA	TRBJ2-5	TRBD2	TGTGCCAGCAGCTTAAGGCTAGCGGAGGCGCAAGAGACCCAGTACTTC	CASSLRLAEAQETQYF
TRBV27	NA	TRBJ2-5	NA	TGTGCCAGCAGTCCTATGGACCTACATTTTGGGGTGGATGGAGAGACCCAGTACTTC	CASSPMDLHFGVDGETQYF
TRBV2	NA	TRBJ2-2	NA	TGTGCCAGCAGAGGGAGGATGAACACCGGGGAGCTGTTTTTT	CASRGRMNTGELFF
TRBV29-1	NA	TRBJ2-7	NA	TGCAGCGCCCGAACGGGACACAACTCCTACGAGCAGTACTTC	CSARTGHNSYEQYF
TRBV28	NA	TRBJ2-7	NA	TGTGCCAGCAGTTTCTTTGTTACCTCCTACGAGCAGTACTTC	CASSFFVTSYEQYF
TRBV6-1	NA	TRBJ1-2	TRBD1	TGTGCCAGCCACCTGGGACAGGGATCCTATGGCTACACCTTC	CASHLGQGSYGYTF
TRBV13	NA	TRBJ2-3	TRBD1	TGTGCCAGCAGCTTGGACAGGGGGTCGACAGATACGCAGTATTTT	CASSLDRGSTDTQYF
TRBV11-3	NA	TRBJ2-1	NA	TGTGCCAGCAGCTTACGTAGGGCCGGGATTACTTACAATGAGCAGTTCTTC	CASSLRRAGITYNEQFF
TRBV2	NA	TRBJ2-7	NA	TGTGCCAGCATTAAGCCGGGGGCCTCCTACGAGCAGTACTTC	CASIKPGASYEQYF
TRBV15	NA	TRBJ2-2	NA	TGTGCCACCAGCAGAGATAGGGGACCCTCGAACACCGGGGAGCTGTTTTTT	CATSRDRGPSNTGELFF
TRBV11-2	NA	TRBJ2-3	TRBD1	TGTGCCAGCAGCACCCGACAGGGGGCCACAGATACGCAGTATTTT	CASSTRQGATDTQYF
TRBV9	NA	TRBJ2-1	NA	TGTGCCAGCAGCGTAGATCGTGGGATTCCACGCAATGAGCAGTTCTTC	CASSVDRGIPRNEQFF
TRBV7-9	NA	TRBJ2-7	TRBD2	TGTGCCAGCAGCTCACACCCGCAGAGCGGGAGTTACGAGCAGTACTTC	CASSSHPQSGSYEQYF
TRBV14	NA	TRBJ1-4	TRBD1	TGTGCCAGCAGCCTTTCTACTGACAGGGTTTATGAAAAACTGTTTTTT	CASSLSTDRVYEKLFF
TRBV29-1	NA	TRBJ2-1	TRBD2	TGCAGCGTTAGTGTTTGGACTAGCGGGAGAAGTATGGATGAGCAGTTCTTC	CSVSVWTSGRSMDEQFF
TRBV28	NA	TRBJ2-7	TRBD1	TGTGCCAGCAGTTCCCCCCGGACAGGGGCTGGCTACGAGCAGTACTTC	CASSSPRTGAGYEQYF
TRBV7-3	NA	TRBJ1-2	NA	TGTGCCAGCAGCTTAACGGGACGCGGCTTCGGTGGCTACACCTTC	CASSLTGRGFGGYTF
TRBV9	NA	TRBJ2-2	TRBD1	TGTGCCAGCAGCGCCGAAGGGGGCCCCGGGGAGCTGTTTTTT	CASSAEGGPGELFF
TRBV10-3	NA	TRBJ2-5	NA	TGTGCCATCAGTGAGTCTTGGGACATGGAAGAGACCCAGTACTTC	CAISESWDMEETQYF
TRBV6-6	NA	TRBJ2-1	TRBD1	TGTGCCAGCAGTTTCGGGACAGGGTTGAACAATGAGCAGTTCTTC	CASSFGTGLNNEQFF
TRBV4-3	NA	TRBJ2-7	NA	TGCGCCAGCAGCCAAGATAGGGCTACCGAGCAGTACTTC	CASSQDRATEQYF
TRBV7-6	NA	TRBJ2-1	NA	TGTGCCAGCAGCCATCGATTGAGCGGGCGCAATGAGCAGTTCTTC	CASSHRLSGRNEQFF
TRBV11-2	NA	TRBJ2-7	NA	TGTGCCAGCATCCCCCTGTATAGGGGTGCATACGAGCAGTACTTC	CASIPLYRGAYEQYF
TRBV30	NA	TRBJ2-2	NA	TGTGCCTGGAGCATCTCAGGCCTTAGAGCCGGGGAGCTGTTTTTT	CAWSISGLRAGELFF
TRBV15	once	TRBJ2-1	NA	TGTGCCACCAGCGCCGGCGCAGGGGTCGTCGATGAGCAGTTCTTC	CATSAGAGVVDEQFF
TRBV4-3	NA	TRBJ2-5	NA	TGCGCCAGCAGCCAAGGCCTGTCTAGCGAACCAAGAGAGACCCAGTACTTC	CASSQGLSSEPRETQYF
TRBV5-4	NA	TRBJ1-1	NA	TGTGCCAGCAGCTGGAGTATCATGAACACTGAAGCTTTCTTT	CASSWSIMNTEAFF
TRBV27	NA	TRBJ1-5	NA	TGTGCCAGCAGTTTCTTGCAGGGTGGGATTAGCAATCAGCCCCAGCATTTT	CASSFLQGGISNQPQHF
TRBV29-1	NA	TRBJ2-1	NA	TGCAGCGTCGCCCCTTCGCTTACTGGACAGGGAGGGTACAATGAGCAGTTCTTC	CSVAPSLTGQGGYNEQFF
TRBV15	NA	TRBJ2-1	TRBD2	TGTGCCACCAGTGGACTAGCGGGAGGTCGATTGAATGTTGAGCAGTTCTTC	CATSGLAGGRLNVEQFF
TRBV19	NA	TRBJ2-7	NA	TGTGCCAGTAGTAACAGGGTGGGCTACGAGCAGTACTTC	CASSNRVGYEQYF
TRBV9	NA	TRBJ1-2	NA	TGTGCCAGCAGCGTAGAAGCAGGGGACCTCTATGGCTACACCTTC	CASSVEAGDLYGYTF
TRBV29-1	NA	TRBJ2-1	NA	TGCAGCGTTGTACTGGACAATGAGCAGTTCTTC	CSVVLDNEQFF
TRBV7-9	NA	TRBJ2-3	NA	TGTGCCAGCAGCTTTGAAACGGCCCCCGCGGGCACAGATACGCAGTATTTT	CASSFETAPAGTDTQYF
TRBV6-1	NA	TRBJ2-7	NA	TGTGCCAGCAGCCCAAGGGGCGGTAGATACGAGCAGTACTTC	CASSPRGGRYEQYF
TRBV7-8	NA	TRBJ1-1	NA	TGTGCCAGCAGCAAACTTTACAGGGCACCGGGCCCTGAAGCTTTCTTT	CASSKLYRAPGPEAFF
TRBV27	NA	TRBJ2-7	NA	TGTGCCAGCAGTTTATCGCGGCGTATGCACTACGAGCAGTACTTC	CASSLSRRMHYEQYF
TRBV15	NA	TRBJ2-1	NA	TGTGCCACCAGCATCAAGAAGGGACCTCAAAGCTTCAATGAGCAGTTCTTC	CATSIKKGPQSFNEQFF
TRBV9	NA	TRBJ2-7	TRBD1	TGTGCCAGCAGCGTAGAGGGACAGAGCTACGAGCAGTACTTC	CASSVEGQSYEQYF
TRBV14	NA	TRBJ2-7	NA	TGTGCCAGCAGCGATGGCTGGGGTTCCTCCTTTATCGAGCAGTACTTC	CASSDGWGSSFIEQYF
TRBV19	NA	TRBJ2-7	NA	TGTGCCAGTAGACCAGGCCAGGGCTCCTACGAGCAGTACTTC	CASRPGQGSYEQYF
TRBV27	NA	TRBJ2-3	TRBD2	TGTGCCAGCAGAGCACTAGCGGGAGGAGATACGCAGTATTTT	CASRALAGGDTQYF